A selection of T cell receptor beta chains follows, all from one sample in a study of monozygotic twins with inflammatory bowel disease. TCRdb reprocessed the 5' RACE reads and reports one entry per CDR3 protein, with no DNA. In all, the sample yields approximately 160,000 distinct CDR3 sequences. Sequenced input: blood. These receptors originate from a human donor with ulcerative colitis or Crohn's disease, or a healthy co-twin of an affected twin (not recorded which). Each CDR3 is given with its conserved first and last residue.

V,J,CDR3
TRBV7-2,TRBJ1-5,CASRPRVGDNQPQHF
TRBV11-2,TRBJ2-2,CASSPGGAGGANTGELFF
TRBV12-3/TRBV12-4,TRBJ1-1,CASSLARDPVKAFF
TRBV7-2,TRBJ1-4,CASSLNRVEKLFF
TRBV12-3/TRBV12-4,TRBJ1-3,CASSPRTGMSSGNTIYF
TRBV4-3,TRBJ1-6,CASSQRTGTGVSPLHF
TRBV19,TRBJ2-7,CASSIRGTGHYEQYF
TRBV19,TRBJ1-5,CASVQAAGQPQHF
TRBV20-1,TRBJ2-5,CSARGTAKETQYF
TRBV29-1,TRBJ1-5,CSVGENSNQPQHF
TRBV5-5,TRBJ2-2,CASTDLTGTNTGELFF
TRBV7-9,TRBJ1-1,CASSLLENTEAFF
TRBV27,TRBJ2-1,CASRTGTLLYNEQFF
TRBV14,TRBJ2-1,CASSTRLAGFNEQFF
TRBV7-9,TRBJ1-1,CASSTRTGDEAFF
TRBV5-4,TRBJ2-5,CASSLTSGETQYF
TRBV9,TRBJ1-1,CASSEESRRGTEAFF
TRBV29-1,TRBJ2-7,CSVARDRRNEQYF
TRBV7-2,TRBJ1-1,CASSLEPNTEAFF
TRBV27,TRBJ2-2,CASSIGTSGNTGELFF
TRBV29-1,TRBJ2-7,CSVARSSYEQYF
TRBV20-1,TRBJ1-1,CSARRNVGGIFTEAFF
TRBV3-1,TRBJ1-6,CASSPTGAEGSPLHF
TRBV29-1,TRBJ1-4,CSVGGGLMEKLFF
TRBV9,TRBJ1-6,CASSVDTGGYNSPLHF
TRBV6-4,TRBJ2-5,CASSDRDYRETQYF
TRBV11-3,TRBJ2-3,CASSPGQELTDTQYF
TRBV29-1,TRBJ1-3,CSVGGLAGNTIYF
TRBV4-3,TRBJ2-1,CASSQDLQTSGRSSYNEQFF
TRBV6-5,TRBJ1-6,CASSYGTNSPLHF
TRBV20-1,TRBJ2-7,CSASGPLPGQGIYYEQYF
TRBV30,TRBJ2-2,CAWSRRSHTGELFF
TRBV5-6,TRBJ2-7,CASSWEDEQYF
TRBV12-3/TRBV12-4,TRBJ2-5,CASRMAGPGQYF
TRBV5-6,TRBJ2-7,CASSFGTEYSYEQYF
TRBV7-2,TRBJ2-7,CASSSPGLQREQYF
TRBV10-3,TRBJ2-5,CAISESGFLERETQYF
TRBV5-4,TRBJ1-3,CASSATIGENTIYF
TRBV5-1,TRBJ2-1,CASSGRGGRGGEQFF
TRBV27,TRBJ2-7,CASTPTPGQIYEQYF
TRBV5-8,TRBJ1-2,CASSRVRGGYTF
TRBV3-1,TRBJ2-5,CASSQVNERETQYF
TRBV27,TRBJ2-1,CASSFSAGGRNEQFF
TRBV20-1,TRBJ2-4,CSARGATTNPKNIQYF
TRBV11-2,TRBJ1-1,CASSLVVGPEAFF
TRBV30,TRBJ1-2,CAWTPPGEAGVYGYTF
TRBV7-2,TRBJ2-3,CASSRLRSGGADTQYF
TRBV27,TRBJ2-5,CASSPLGTSGNGETQYF
TRBV5-6,TRBJ2-7,CASTLWGSYEQYF
TRBV4-3,TRBJ2-2,CASSQEPEHTGELFF
TRBV7-2,TRBJ2-3,CASSLGELSSDTQYF
TRBV6-5,TRBJ1-2,CASSYSKAYGYTF
TRBV7-2,TRBJ2-3,CASSPPGVTDTQYF
TRBV15,TRBJ2-5,CATREGETQYF
TRBV6-5,TRBJ1-2,CASSYGSRDDMPGGYTF
TRBV7-9,TRBJ2-3,CASSMGGTAEDTQYF
TRBV20-1,TRBJ1-3,CSATQGDTIYF
TRBV5-6,TRBJ2-2,CASSLRLAGEENTGELFF
TRBV7-2,TRBJ2-3,CASSSTGIDTQYF
TRBV6-6,TRBJ2-4,CASSSTSGRHIQYF